This T cell receptor beta chain was profiled in a study of siplizumab effects on memory and regulatory T cells. In each sample, roughly 10^5 TCR templates were assayed. Clones were sequenced by immunoSEQ multiplex PCR, and TCRdb holds only the in-frame ones, with some missing. This table holds 95,000 to 100,000 clones, about nine tenths found once. Study-wide results and limits: In siplizumab conditions, mappable alloreactive CD4+ clones averaged 68.8% Treg-derived, against 25% to 30% in controls. The naive T cell population seemed more diverse than memory cells and seemed a major contributor to the alloresponse. Unstimulated subsets were the mapping target of only a minor fraction of alloreactive clones.

The germline gives CDR1 GTSNPN, CDR2 SVGIG (reference sequence). Between the trimmed V and J ends, which lost 1 base and 6 bases, there was a span of 8 bases. The CDR3 has 12 residues. With respect to this clone: Its specificity is not known.

The clonotype comes from a human donor in good health. This sequence joins TRBV30 and TRBJ2-3, with D unclear. The sequenced material came from non-Treg CD4+ T cells sorted from blood. CDR3 loop: CAWSAPLDTQYF. As DNA, the CDR3 is TGTGCCTGGAGTGCACCTCTCGATACGCAGTATTTT.